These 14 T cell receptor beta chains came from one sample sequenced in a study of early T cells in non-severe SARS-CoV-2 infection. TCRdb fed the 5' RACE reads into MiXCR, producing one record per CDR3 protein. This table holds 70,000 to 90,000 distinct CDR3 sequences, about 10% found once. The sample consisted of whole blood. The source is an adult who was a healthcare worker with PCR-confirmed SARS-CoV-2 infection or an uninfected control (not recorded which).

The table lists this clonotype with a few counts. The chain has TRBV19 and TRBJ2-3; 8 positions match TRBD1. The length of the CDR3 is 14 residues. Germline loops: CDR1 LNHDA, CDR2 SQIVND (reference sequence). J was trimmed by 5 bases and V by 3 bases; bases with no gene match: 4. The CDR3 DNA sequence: TGTGCCAGTAGTATCAGGGGGCCGGGAGATACGCAGTATTTT. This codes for CASSIRGPGDTQYF.

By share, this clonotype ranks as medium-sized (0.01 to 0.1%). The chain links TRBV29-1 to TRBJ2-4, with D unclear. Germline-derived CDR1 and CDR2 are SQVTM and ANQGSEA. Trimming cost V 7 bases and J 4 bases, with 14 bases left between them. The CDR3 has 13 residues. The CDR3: CSAQQVSKNIQYF. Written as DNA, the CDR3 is TGCAGCGCCCAGCAGGTGTCTAAAAACATTCAGTACTTC.

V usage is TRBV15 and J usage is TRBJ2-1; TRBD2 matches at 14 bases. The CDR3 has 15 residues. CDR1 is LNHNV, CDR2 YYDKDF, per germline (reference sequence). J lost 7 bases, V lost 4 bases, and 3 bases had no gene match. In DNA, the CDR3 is TGTGCCACCAGCATAAGACTAGCGGGGGGGAATGAGCAGTTCTTC. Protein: CATSIRLAGGNEQFF.

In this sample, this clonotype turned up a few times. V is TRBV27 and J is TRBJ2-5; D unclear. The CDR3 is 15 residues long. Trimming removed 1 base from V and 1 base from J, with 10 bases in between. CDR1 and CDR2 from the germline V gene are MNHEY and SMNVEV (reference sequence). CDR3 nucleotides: TGTGCCAGCAGTTTATTGGCGACGGGCCAAGAGACCCAGTACTTC. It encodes CASSLLATGQETQYF.

The CDR3 nucleotides are TGTGCTAGTGGTTGGCTGGGGGCGCTGAATACGCAGTATTTT. This codes for CASGWLGALNTQYF. The chain couples TRBV12-5 to TRBJ2-3, with D possibly TRBD1 on 6 matching bases. Trimming stripped 4 bases from V and 7 bases from J, with 15 bases between. The CDR3 extends over 14 amino acids. CDR1 is LGHNT and CDR2 is FRNRAP in the germline V gene. The whole variable domain, filled in from reference TRBV12-5 and TRBJ2-3, reads DARVTQTPRHKVTEMGQEVTMRCQPILGHNTVFWYRQTMMQGLELLAYFRNRAPLDDSGMPKDRFSAEMPDATLATLKIQPSEPRDSAVYFCASGWLGALNTQYFGPGTRLTVL.

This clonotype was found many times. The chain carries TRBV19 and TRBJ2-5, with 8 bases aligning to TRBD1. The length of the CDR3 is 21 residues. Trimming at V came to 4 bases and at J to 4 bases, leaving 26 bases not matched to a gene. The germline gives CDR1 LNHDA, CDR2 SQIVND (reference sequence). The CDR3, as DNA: TGTGCCAGTAGTAGGACAGCAGGCGCAGCAGCTCTTGGGACAGGCCGAGAGACCCAGTACTTC. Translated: CASSRTAGAAALGTGRETQYF.

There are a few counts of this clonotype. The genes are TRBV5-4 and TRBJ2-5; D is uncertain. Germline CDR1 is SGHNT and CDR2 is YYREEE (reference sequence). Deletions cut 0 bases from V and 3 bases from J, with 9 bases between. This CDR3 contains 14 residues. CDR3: CASSLDKREETQYF. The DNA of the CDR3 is TGTGCCAGCAGCTTGGATAAAAGAGAAGAGACCCAGTACTTC. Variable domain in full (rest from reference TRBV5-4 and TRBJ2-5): ETGVTQSPTHLIKTRGQQVTLRCSSQSGHNTVSWYQQALGQGPQFIFQYYREEENGRGNFPPRFSGLQFPNYSSELNVNALELDDSALYLCASSLDKREETQYFGPGTRLLVL.

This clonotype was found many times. The CDR3 DNA follows: TGCGCCAGCAGTACAGTAGGCCCGGACACTGAAGCTTTCTTT. Encoded protein: CASSTVGPDTEAFF. The rearrangement uses TRBV5-1 and TRBJ1-1; D is ambiguous. Germline V gene sequence: CDR1 SGHRS, CDR2 YFSETQ. The CDR3 has 14 amino acids. V was trimmed by 5 bases and J by 3 bases, leaving 14 bases between them.

For the CDR3, the DNA is TGCAGCGTTGAAGACGGTCGAAGCAGGGGGCGCACAGATACGCAGTATTTT. Its protein product is CSVEDGRSRGRTDTQYF. J is TRBJ2-3 and V is TRBV29-1; 8 nucleotides align to TRBD1. The CDR3 has 17 residues. The V gene end was trimmed by 0 bases and the J gene end by 1 base; junction bases not matched to a gene: 9. CDR1 SQVTM and CDR2 ANQGSEA come from the germline V gene.

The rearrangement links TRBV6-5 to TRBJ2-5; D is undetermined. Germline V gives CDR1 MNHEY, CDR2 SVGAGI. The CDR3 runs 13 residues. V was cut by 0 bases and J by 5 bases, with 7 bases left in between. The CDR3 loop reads CASSYSSVETQYF. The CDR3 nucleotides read TGTGCCAGCAGTTACTCGAGCGTGGAGACCCAGTACTTC.

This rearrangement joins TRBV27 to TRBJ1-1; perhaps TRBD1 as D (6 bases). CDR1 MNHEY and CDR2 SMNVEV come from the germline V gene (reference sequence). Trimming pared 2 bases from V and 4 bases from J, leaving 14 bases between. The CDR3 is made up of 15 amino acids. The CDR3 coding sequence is TGTGCCAGCAGTTTACAGACAGGCATGGGCACTGAAGCTTTCTTT. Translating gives CASSLQTGMGTEAFF.

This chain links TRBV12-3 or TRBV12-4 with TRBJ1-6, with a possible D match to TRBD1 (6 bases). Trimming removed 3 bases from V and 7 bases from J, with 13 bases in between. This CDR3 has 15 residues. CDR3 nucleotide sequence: TGTGCCAGCAGTTTGATTGGGGGCGGAAATTCACCCCTCCACTTT. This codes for CASSLIGGGNSPLHF.

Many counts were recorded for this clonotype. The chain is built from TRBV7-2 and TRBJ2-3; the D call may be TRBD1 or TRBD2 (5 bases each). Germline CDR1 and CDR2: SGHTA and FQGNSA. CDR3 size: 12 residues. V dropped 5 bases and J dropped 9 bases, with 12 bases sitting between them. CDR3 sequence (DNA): TGTGCCAGCAGCCCCGAATGGGGGACGCAGTATTTT. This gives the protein CASSPEWGTQYF.

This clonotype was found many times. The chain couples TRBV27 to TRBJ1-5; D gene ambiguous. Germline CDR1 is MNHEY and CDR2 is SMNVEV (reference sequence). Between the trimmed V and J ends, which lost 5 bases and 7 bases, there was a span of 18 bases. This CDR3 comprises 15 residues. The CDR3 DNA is TGTGCCAGCAGTCCCCTCTTGGGTGACCGACAGCCCCAGCATTTT. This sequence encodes CASSPLLGDRQPQHF.